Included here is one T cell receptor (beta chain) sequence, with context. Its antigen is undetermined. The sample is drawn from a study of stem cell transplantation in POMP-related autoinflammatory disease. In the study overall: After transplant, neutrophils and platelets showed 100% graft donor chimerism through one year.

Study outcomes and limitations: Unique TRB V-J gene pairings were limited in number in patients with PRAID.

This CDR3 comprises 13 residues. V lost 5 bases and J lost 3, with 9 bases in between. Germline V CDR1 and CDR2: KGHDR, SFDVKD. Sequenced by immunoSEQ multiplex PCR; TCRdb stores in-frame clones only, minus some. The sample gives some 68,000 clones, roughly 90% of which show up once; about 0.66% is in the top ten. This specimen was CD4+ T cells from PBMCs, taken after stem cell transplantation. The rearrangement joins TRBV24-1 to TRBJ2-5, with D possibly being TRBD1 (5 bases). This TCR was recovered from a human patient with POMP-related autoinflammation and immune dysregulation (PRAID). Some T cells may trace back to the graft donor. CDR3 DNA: TGTGCCACCAGTGGTCAGGGTAAAGAGACCCAGTACTTC. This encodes CATSGQGKETQYF.